A single sample gave rise to the 29 T cell receptor beta chains below, sequenced in a study of blood T cell repertoires in COVID-19. Only in-frame clones appear in the TCRdb table, and some are missing; sequencing was by immunoSEQ multiplex PCR. The table has some 91,000 clones, approximately 80% seen once; the top ten hold 7%. The sequenced material came from peripheral blood. The receptors were sampled from a man aged 70 or older with acute or convalescent COVID-19.

J is TRBJ2-1 and V is TRBV5-1, with 8 nucleotides matching TRBD2. The CDR3 runs 16 residues. The V gene end was trimmed by 0 bases and the J gene end by 6 bases; junction bases not matched to a gene: 8. CDR1 is SGHRS and CDR2 is YFSETQ in the germline V gene. CDR3 loop: CASSLVGLEVSNEQFF. CDR3 in DNA: TGCGCCAGCAGCTTGGTGGGACTAGAGGTTAGCAATGAGCAGTTCTTC.

This clone was picked up one time. This chain joins TRBV21-1 and TRBJ2-1; the table's D call of TRBD2 was not tested on the DNA. TRBV21-1 is annotated as a pseudogene. The CDR3 runs 18 residues. The CDR3 region is CASSTKGIGRGDLNEQFF. CDR3 nucleotide sequence: TGTGCCAGCAGTACAAAAGGGATTGGGCGGGGGGACCTCAATGAGCAGTTCTTC.

The chain carries TRBV19 and TRBJ1-5, with unresolved D. With 6 bases removed from V and 7 bases from J, the gap between germline ends came to 19 bases. The V gene's germline CDR1 is LNHDA and CDR2 SQIVND (reference sequence). CDR3 length: 15 amino acids. The CDR3 region has the DNA TGTGCCAGTAGCATCAGGATTGGAGGGAGACAGCCCCAGCATTTT. Translated: CASSIRIGGRQPQHF.

V gene TRBV5-1 combines with J gene TRBJ1-2, with 8 bases aligning to TRBD1. The ends lost 1 base at V and 8 bases at J; junction bases unmatched: 7. From germline, CDR1 is SGHRS and CDR2 YFSETQ. The CDR3 runs to 14 residues. The CDR3 coding sequence is TGCGCCAGCAGCTTGATGGACAGGGAGGAGGGCTACACCTTC. As protein: CASSLMDREEGYTF.

V and J are TRBV19 and TRBJ1-6; the D gene is possibly TRBD1 (6 bases). Germline lookup yields CDR1 LNHDA and CDR2 SQIVND (reference sequence). Trimming shortened V by 3 bases and J by 7 bases, and 19 bases separated the two germline ends. The CDR3 is made up of 17 amino acids. The CDR3 loop reads CASSIFYGGQTNSPLHF. CDR3 in DNA: TGTGCCAGTAGTATCTTTTATGGTGGACAGACGAATTCACCCCTCCACTTT.

A single count supports this clone. The chain employs TRBV5-1 and TRBJ2-3; 9 bases are shared with TRBD1. The CDR3 spans 15 residues. The germline CDR1 and CDR2 sequences are SGHRS and YFSETQ. V trimming: 4 bases; J trimming: 1 base; junction bases outside the gene matches: 4. CDR3 residues: CASSPRDRGTDTQYF. The DNA for the CDR3 is TGCGCCAGCAGCCCCCGGGACAGGGGCACAGATACGCAGTATTTT.

The gene calls are TRBV7-2 and TRBJ1-1; unclear D gene. The CDR3 spans 17 residues. Germline lookup yields CDR1 SGHTA and CDR2 FQGNSA. Trimming stripped 0 bases from V and 1 base from J, with 15 bases between. The CDR3 sequence: CASSLAPYMAGNTEAFF. CDR3 coding DNA: TGTGCCAGCAGCTTAGCTCCTTACATGGCAGGGAACACTGAAGCTTTCTTT.

This clone appeared once. The chain uses TRBV10-3 and TRBJ1-4; no clear D. Germline V gene lookup returns CDR1 ENHRY and CDR2 SYGVKD. With 7 bases removed from V and 2 bases from J, the gap between germline ends came to 20 bases. There are 17 residues in the CDR3. The CDR3 sequence is CAIKGSEGTGTNEKLFF. The CDR3 nucleotides are TGTGCCATCAAGGGATCGGAGGGCACTGGGACTAATGAAAAACTGTTTTTT.

The CDR3 sequence: CASNSDRGVAFF. The DNA for the CDR3 is TGTGCCAGCAACAGCGACAGGGGGGTTGCTTTCTTT. This chain links TRBV28 with TRBJ1-1; 9 bases match TRBD1. The CDR3 extends over 12 amino acids. From germline, CDR1 is MDHEN and CDR2 SYDVKM. V shed 7 bases, J shed 11 bases, and the junction held 8 bases outside the gene matches.

This sequence joins TRBV6-5 and TRBJ1-2; TRBD1 matches at 7 bases. This CDR3 comprises 15 residues. The germline gives CDR1 MNHEY, CDR2 SVGAGI. J gave up 8 bases and V 2 bases, and 11 bases lay outside the gene matches. The CDR3 protein is CASSYRDHRGRGYTF. CDR3 coding DNA: TGTGCCAGCAGTTACAGGGATCACAGGGGACGGGGCTACACCTTC.

V usage is TRBV6-6 and J usage is TRBJ1-4, with D unresolved. Trimming took off 4 bases at V and 1 base at J, with 10 bases between the two ends. Germline V lookup: CDR1 MNHNY, CDR2 SVGAGI (reference sequence). The CDR3 totals 15 residues. The CDR3 region is CASSSGGKTNEKLFF. The CDR3 DNA is TGTGCCAGCAGTTCCGGCGGAAAAACTAATGAAAAACTGTTTTTT.

This clone occurred once. Mismatch with germline at one junction end may stem from a read error. The chain combines TRBV6-1 with TRBJ1-5; D possibly corresponds to TRBD1 (5 bases). The CDR3 loop spans 14 amino acids. Germline assignment: CDR1 MNHNS and CDR2 SASEGT. In nucleotides, the CDR3 is TGTGCCAGCAGTGAGATGGACACACATCATCCCCAGCATTTT. Its translation is CASSEMDTHHPQHF.

This clone was seen only a few times. The V and J genes are TRBV19 and TRBJ2-1; D may be TRBD2 (7 bases). Deletions cut 5 bases from V and 2 bases from J, with 16 bases between. Germline CDR1 and CDR2: LNHDA and SQIVND (reference sequence). This CDR3 contains 16 residues. The CDR3 loop reads CASSSFGGPTYNEQFF. The CDR3 DNA reads TGTGCCAGTAGTTCCTTCGGGGGGCCTACCTACAATGAGCAGTTCTTC.

The gene calls are TRBV7-2 and TRBJ2-1; TRBD1 aligns across 8 bases. The CDR3 has 15 amino acids. The V and J ends lost 7 bases and 1 base, in that order; junction bases with no gene match: 6. The germline V gene encodes CDR1 SGHTA and CDR2 FQGNSA. The CDR3 loop is CASTPDRVSYNEQFF. Written as DNA, the CDR3 is TGTGCCAGCACCCCGGACAGGGTTTCCTACAATGAGCAGTTCTTC. Looking up the rest from reference TRBV7-2 and TRBJ2-1 gives the full variable domain: GAGVSQSPSNKVTEKGKDVELRCDPISGHTALYWYRQSLGQGLEFLIYFQGNSAPDKSGLPSDRFSAERTGGSVSTLTIQRTQQEDSAVYLCASTPDRVSYNEQFFGPGTRLTVL.

The chain is built from TRBV7-9 and TRBJ1-5; perhaps TRBD1 as D (5 bases). Germline CDR1 SEHNR, CDR2 FQNEAQ (reference sequence). The CDR3 runs to 14 residues. V lost 4 bases and J 5 bases, leaving 12 bases between the germline ends. The DNA for the CDR3 is TGTGCCAGCAGCTCGACAGTCTCTTATCAGCCCCAGCATTTT. As protein: CASSSTVSYQPQHF.

This chain uses TRBV11-2 with TRBJ1-1, with TRBD1 identical over 8 bases. This CDR3 region has 12 residues. Germline V gene lookup returns CDR1 SGHAT and CDR2 FQNNGV. J lost 11 bases, V lost 5 bases, and 7 bases had no gene match. The CDR3 loop reads CASSPPGGRAFF. CDR3 DNA sequence: TGTGCCAGCAGCCCTCCAGGGGGCCGCGCTTTCTTT.

This clone was detected ten times or more. J is TRBJ2-5 and V is TRBV14; 7 bases fit TRBD1. Germline V lookup: CDR1 SGHDN, CDR2 FVKESK. The CDR3 is 18 residues long. The V and J ends lost 5 bases and 1 base, in that order; junction bases with no gene match: 16. The CDR3 protein is CASSFRQGKGRPQETQYF. The DNA for the CDR3 is TGTGCCAGCAGCTTCCGACAGGGTAAAGGTCGGCCCCAAGAGACCCAGTACTTC. The entire variable domain, with the rest obtained from reference TRBV14 and TRBJ2-5, is as follows: EAGVTQFPSHSVIEKGQTVTLRCDPISGHDNLYWYRRVMGKEIKFLLHFVKESKQDESGMPNNRFLAERTGGTYSTLKVQPAELEDSGVYFCASSFRQGKGRPQETQYFGPGTRLLVL.

The CDR3 reads CASSQGQVADTQYF. CDR3 nucleotides: TGTGCCAGCAGCCAAGGACAAGTAGCAGATACGCAGTATTTT. This chain connects TRBV14 to TRBJ2-3; D call uncertain. V was shortened by 1 base and J by 4 bases, with 9 bases between the two germline ends. In germline, CDR1 is SGHDN, CDR2 FVKESK. The CDR3 is made up of 14 amino acids. Looking up the rest from reference TRBV14 and TRBJ2-3 gives the full variable domain: EAGVTQFPSHSVIEKGQTVTLRCDPISGHDNLYWYRRVMGKEIKFLLHFVKESKQDESGMPNNRFLAERTGGTYSTLKVQPAELEDSGVYFCASSQGQVADTQYFGPGTRLTVL.

V usage is TRBV7-9 and J usage is TRBJ1-6, with D possibly being TRBD1 (6 bases). Trimming stripped 4 bases from V and 10 bases from J, with 8 bases between. The CDR3 is 12 residues long. Looked up from germline, CDR1 is SEHNR and CDR2 is FQNEAQ (reference sequence). The CDR3 here is CASSSQGSPLHF. CDR3 coding DNA: TGTGCCAGCAGCTCCCAGGGGTCACCCCTCCACTTT.

J is TRBJ1-5 and V is TRBV12-5, with D maybe TRBD1 (5 bases). CDR3 size: 13 residues. Trimming removed 0 bases from V and 6 bases from J, with 6 bases in between. Germline CDR1 is LGHNT and CDR2 is FRNRAP. CDR3 protein: CASGLVQGQPQHF. CDR3 sequence (DNA): TGTGCTAGTGGTTTGGTGCAGGGTCAGCCCCAGCATTTT.

The chain carries TRBV5-1 and TRBJ2-1; possible D gene TRBD2, 6 bases. The germline gives CDR1 SGHRS, CDR2 YFSETQ. V was shortened by 6 bases and J by 0 bases, with 10 bases between the two germline ends. The CDR3 loop spans 14 amino acids. CDR3 DNA: TGCGCCAGCAAGTCGGAGGGCTCCTACAATGAGCAGTTCTTC. Translating it yields CASKSEGSYNEQFF.

This clone was found a few times. The chain couples TRBV9 to TRBJ1-6, with D perhaps TRBD1 (6 bases). Germline V lookup: CDR1 SGDLS, CDR2 YYNGEE. This CDR3 is 15 amino acids long. V was clipped by 7 bases and J by 4 bases, with 15 bases between them. The CDR3 DNA follows: TGTGCCAGCGCTCCCAGGGGAGATTATAATTCACCCCTCCACTTT. This sequence encodes CASAPRGDYNSPLHF.

The chain joins TRBV27 to TRBJ2-1, with D perhaps matching TRBD2 (5 bases). CDR3 size: 16 residues. The ends were cut back, 7 bases at V and 0 bases at J, with 16 bases in the middle. Germline lookup yields CDR1 MNHEY and CDR2 SMNVEV (reference sequence). CDR3 nucleotide sequence: TGTGCCAGCAAGAGTTCCGAGGGTCGCTCCTACAATGAGCAGTTCTTC. This translates into CASKSSEGRSYNEQFF.

The CDR3 region is CASSSLGEVGNQPQHF. The CDR3 nucleotides are TGTGCCAGCAGTTCCCTGGGGGAGGTGGGGAATCAGCCCCAGCATTTT. The chain has TRBV28 and TRBJ1-5, with a tentative D call TRBD1 (5 bases). The CDR3 is 16 residues long. The V and J ends lost 4 bases and 4 bases respectively, with 17 bases between them. CDR1 and CDR2 from the germline V gene are MDHEN and SYDVKM.

This chain links TRBV3-1 (or the pseudogene TRBV3-2) with TRBJ2-7, with D tentatively TRBD2 (5 bases). Germline-derived CDR1 and CDR2 are LGHDT and YNNKEL (reference sequence). V lost 0 bases and J 3 bases, leaving 12 bases between the germline ends. The CDR3 length is 15 residues. The CDR3 coding sequence is TGTGCCAGCAGCCAAGATAACCAGCGGATCTACGAGCAGTACTTC. It encodes CASSQDNQRIYEQYF.

V is TRBV6-5 and J is TRBJ1-1; D unclear. Per germline, CDR1 MNHEY and CDR2 SVGAGI. This CDR3 is 13 amino acids long. V lost 8 bases and J 1 base, leaving 11 bases between the germline ends. The CDR3 DNA follows: TGTGCCAGCCGTTGGAGGGAGAACACTGAAGCTTTCTTT. Amino acid sequence: CASRWRENTEAFF.

A note on this clone: Additional DNA sequences in this sample encode the identical CDR3. The chain is built from TRBV15 and TRBJ2-1, with D unresolved. Germline V lookup: CDR1 LNHNV, CDR2 YYDKDF (reference sequence). Trimming left V 0 bases short and J 10 bases short, with 10 bases between. This CDR3 contains 13 residues. CDR3 nucleotides: TGTGCCACCAGCAGAGATAAGACTGGGGAGCAGTTCTTC. Translating gives CATSRDKTGEQFF.

This clone appeared a few times. This chain uses TRBV2 with TRBJ1-1; D is undetermined. The germline gives CDR1 SNHLY, CDR2 FYNNEI. The CDR3 is 14 residues long. Trimming cost V 0 bases and J 2 bases, with 7 bases left between them. DNA of the CDR3: TGTGCCAGCAGTGAAGCACGGTATAACACTGAAGCTTTCTTT. This gives the protein CASSEARYNTEAFF.

The chain is built from TRBV13 and TRBJ2-7, with TRBD2 identical over 11 bases. This CDR3 has 14 residues. Germline V gene data show CDR1 as PRHDT and CDR2 as FYEKMQ (reference sequence). J was trimmed by 7 bases and V by 5 bases; bases with no gene match: 7. CDR3 DNA: TGTGCCAGCAGCGTGACTAGCGGGACGGGGGAGCAGTACTTC. Residues: CASSVTSGTGEQYF.